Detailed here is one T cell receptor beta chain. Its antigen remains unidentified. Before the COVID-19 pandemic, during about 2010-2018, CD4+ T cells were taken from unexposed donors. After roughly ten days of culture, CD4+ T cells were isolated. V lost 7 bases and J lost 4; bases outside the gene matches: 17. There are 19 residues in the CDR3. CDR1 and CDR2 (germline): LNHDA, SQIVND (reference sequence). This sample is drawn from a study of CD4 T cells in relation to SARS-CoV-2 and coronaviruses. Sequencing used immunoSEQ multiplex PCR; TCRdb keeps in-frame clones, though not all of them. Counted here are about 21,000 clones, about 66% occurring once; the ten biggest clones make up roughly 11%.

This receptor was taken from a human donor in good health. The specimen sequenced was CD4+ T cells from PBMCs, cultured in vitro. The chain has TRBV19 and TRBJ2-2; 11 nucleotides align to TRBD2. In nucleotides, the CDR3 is TGTGCCAGTACCTCAAGGCCGGGACTAGCGGTGCTGGGCACCGGGGAGCTGTTTTTT. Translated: CASTSRPGLAVLGTGELFF.